These 25 T cell receptor beta chains share one sample of origin, sequenced in a study of control samples from healthy donors and cancer patients. Libraries were prepared by immunoSEQ multiplex PCR; TCRdb keeps only in-frame clonotypes and omits some of them. The data hold more than 85,000 clones, with approximately 88% observed a single time. Sample: PBMCs. These receptors originate from a woman aged 60-75 years with lung cancer.

This clone was picked up a small number of times. The chain joins TRBV7-2 to TRBJ2-2, with D perhaps matching TRBD2 (6 bases). CDR3 length: 11 residues. The germline V and J ends were trimmed by 6 bases and 9 bases, with 8 bases remaining between them. Germline assignment: CDR1 SGHTA and CDR2 FQGNSA. CDR3 loop: CASRDYRELFF. The CDR3 DNA is TGTGCCAGCAGGGACTACCGGGAGCTGTTTTTT.

This chain uses TRBV6-2 or TRBV6-3 with TRBJ1-1, with 10 bases that match TRBD1. Germline loops: CDR1 MNHEY, CDR2 SVGEGT. The V and J ends lost 5 bases and 1 base, in that order; junction bases with no gene match: 7. CDR3 length: 16 residues. Here the CDR3 reads CASSTRQGATNTEAFF. For the CDR3, the DNA is TGTGCCAGCAGTACCCGACAGGGGGCTACGAACACTGAAGCTTTCTTT.

This chain connects TRBV7-2 to TRBJ2-7; TRBD1 is a possible D gene (5 bases). Looked up from germline, CDR1 is SGHTA and CDR2 is FQGNSA. This CDR3 contains 12 residues. V was trimmed by 5 bases and J by 5 bases, leaving 10 bases between them. The CDR3 sequence is CASSRGTDEQYF. The CDR3 DNA follows: TGTGCCAGCAGCAGGGGAACGGACGAGCAGTACTTC.

This clone showed up just once. This sequence joins TRBV4-1 and TRBJ2-3, with a tentative D call TRBD1 (5 bases). The V gene lost 2 bases and the J gene lost 3 bases, with 6 bases spanning the gap. CDR3 length: 13 residues. Per germline, CDR1 MGHRA and CDR2 YSYEKL. CDR3 sequence reads: CASSQTGTDTQYF. CDR3 bases: TGCGCCAGCAGCCAAACAGGTACAGATACGCAGTATTTT.

Only one count was recorded for this clone. This chain uses TRBV11-2 with TRBJ2-7; either TRBD1 or TRBD2 may supply D (7 bases each). This CDR3 is built from 16 residues. The germline V gene has CDR1 SGHAT and CDR2 FQNNGV. V was shortened by 2 bases and J by 6 bases, with 20 bases between the two germline ends. CDR3 in amino acids: CASSLMGGTDIGEQYF. As DNA, the CDR3 is TGTGCCAGCAGCTTAATGGGAGGGACAGATATCGGCGAGCAGTACTTC.

V usage is TRBV6-6 and J usage is TRBJ2-2, with D possibly being TRBD2 (6 bases). The ends were cut back, 6 bases at V and 3 bases at J, with 11 bases in the middle. The germline V gene encodes CDR1 MNHNY and CDR2 SVGAGI (reference sequence). CDR3 length equals 14 residues. CDR3 in amino acids: CASSRRRDTGELFF. The CDR3 coding sequence is TGTGCCAGCAGCAGACGGAGGGACACCGGGGAGCTGTTTTTT.

The CDR3 loop is CASSSLNNNYGYTF. The CDR3 region has the DNA TGTGCCAGCAGCTCCTTAAATAATAACTATGGCTACACCTTC. The chain joins TRBV7-9 to TRBJ1-2; no firm D call. The CDR3 consists of 14 residues. Trimming stripped 4 bases from V and 1 base from J, with 10 bases between. Germline CDR1 is SEHNR and CDR2 is FQNEAQ (reference sequence).

This rearrangement joins TRBV29-1 to TRBJ1-1, with TRBD1 matching 7 bases. J was trimmed by 4 bases and V by 1 base; bases with no gene match: 6. Germline CDR1 reads SQVTM; CDR2 reads ANQGSEA. The CDR3 runs to 14 residues. The chain's CDR3 is CSVEGLNRGTEAFF. Written as DNA, the CDR3 is TGCAGCGTTGAAGGGCTCAACAGGGGCACTGAAGCTTTCTTT.

This sequence joins TRBV9 and TRBJ2-5, with D maybe TRBD1 (6 bases). The germline V and J ends were trimmed by 3 bases and 2 bases, with 14 bases remaining between them. The CDR3 has 15 amino acids. CDR1 is SGDLS and CDR2 is YYNGEE in the germline V gene. CDR3 nucleotide sequence: TGTGCCAGCAGCGGAAACACAGGGAGACAAGAGACCCAGTACTTC. This encodes CASSGNTGRQETQYF. The full variable domain, completed using reference TRBV9 and TRBJ2-5, is DSGVTQTPKHLITATGQRVTLRCSPRSGDLSVYWYQQSLDQGLQFLIQYYNGEERAKGNILERFSAQQFPDLHSELNLSSLELGDSALYFCASSGNTGRQETQYFGPGTRLLVL.

This chain joins TRBV7-2 and TRBJ2-1; 9 bases agree with TRBD2. This CDR3 region has 16 residues. The V gene end was trimmed by 3 bases and the J gene end by 0 bases; junction bases not matched to a gene: 3. Germline values: CDR1 SGHTA, CDR2 FQGNSA. This CDR3 reads CASSFLAGASYNEQFF. The DNA of the CDR3 is TGTGCCAGCAGCTTCTTAGCGGGGGCCTCCTACAATGAGCAGTTCTTC.

The chain has TRBV19 and TRBJ2-2; D gene ambiguous. Germline assignment: CDR1 LNHDA and CDR2 SQIVND (reference sequence). Trimming pared 2 bases from V and 0 bases from J, leaving 7 bases between. The CDR3 sequence is 15 residues long. CDR3 in amino acids: CASSISHANTGELFF. CDR3 DNA sequence: TGTGCCAGTAGTATAAGTCACGCGAACACCGGGGAGCTGTTTTTT.

The chain joins TRBV18 to TRBJ1-4; TRBD1 matches 10 bases. This CDR3 is built from 16 residues. Germline V gene lookup returns CDR1 KGHSH and CDR2 LQKENI. Losses at the gene ends were 2 bases for V and 0 bases for J; bases not matched to a gene: 0. The CDR3 here is CASSPGTGATNEKLFF. CDR3 DNA: TGTGCCAGCTCACCAGGGACAGGGGCAACTAATGAAAAACTGTTTTTT.

The chain has TRBV18 and TRBJ1-5; TRBD1 matches 9 bases. V was pared by 3 bases and J by 6 bases, with 6 bases of the junction left unmatched. Germline V CDR1 and CDR2: KGHSH, LQKENI. This CDR3 is built from 15 residues. The CDR3 nucleotides read TGTGCCAGCTCACCGGGGAGGACAGGGGCTCAGCCCCAGCATTTT. Amino acid sequence: CASSPGRTGAQPQHF.

CDR3 protein: CASSQEAQVYGYTF. In DNA form, the CDR3 reads TGTGCCAGCAGCCAAGAGGCGCAGGTTTATGGCTACACCTTC. This rearrangement joins TRBV3-1 (or the pseudogene TRBV3-2) to TRBJ1-2; D not certain. Germline CDR1 is LGHDT and CDR2 is YNNKEL (reference sequence). This CDR3 region has 14 residues. V shed 0 bases and J shed 5 bases, with 10 bases lying between them.

This chain joins TRBV24-1 and TRBJ2-2; 10 bases are a match to TRBD1. V shed 2 bases, J shed 6 bases, and the junction held 5 bases outside the gene matches. The CDR3 totals 16 residues. Germline V gives CDR1 KGHDR, CDR2 SFDVKD. The CDR3 here is CATSDSRTGGAGELFF. For the CDR3, the DNA is TGTGCCACCAGTGATTCCCGGACAGGGGGAGCCGGGGAGCTGTTTTTT.

The chain uses TRBV9 and TRBJ2-5, with TRBD2 identical over 11 bases. The CDR3 is 16 residues long. V was pared by 4 bases and J by 4 bases, with 9 bases of the junction left unmatched. Germline CDR1 and CDR2: SGDLS and YYNGEE. CDR3 protein: CASSFSGRADGETQYF. As DNA, the CDR3 is TGTGCCAGCAGCTTTAGCGGGAGGGCCGACGGAGAGACCCAGTACTTC.

The gene calls are TRBV30 and TRBJ2-1, with D possibly TRBD2 on 6 matching bases. CDR1 is GTSNPN, CDR2 SVGIG, per germline (reference sequence). Trimming left V 4 bases short and J 2 bases short, with 9 bases between. There are 13 residues in the CDR3. The CDR3 region is CAWTSVTYNEQFF. The CDR3 bases are TGTGCCTGGACTAGCGTAACCTACAATGAGCAGTTCTTC.

This clone was detected only once. The CDR3 region is CASSLGDIANEKLFF. DNA for the CDR3: TGCGCCAGCAGCTTGGGGGACATCGCGAATGAAAAACTGTTTTTT. The gene calls are TRBV5-1 and TRBJ1-4; a weak D match, TRBD1 (6 bases). Germline V CDR1 and CDR2: SGHRS, YFSETQ. The length of the CDR3 is 15 residues. V was pared by 0 bases and J by 5 bases, with 11 bases between.

The rearrangement links TRBV5-1 to TRBJ1-5; the D is unclear. Germline V gene lookup returns CDR1 SGHRS and CDR2 YFSETQ. CDR3 size: 13 residues. With 0 bases removed from V and 3 bases from J, the gap between germline ends came to 4 bases. The CDR3 DNA reads TGCGCCAGCAGCTTGGGGGACAATCAGCCCCAGCATTTT. Translated, it gives CASSLGDNQPQHF.

The chain recombines TRBV7-9 with TRBJ1-1, with D unclear. The germline gives CDR1 SEHNR, CDR2 FQNEAQ (reference sequence). Trimming pared 4 bases from V and 4 bases from J, leaving 16 bases between. This CDR3 has 15 residues. CDR3 protein: CASSSTTIRGTEAFF. DNA of the CDR3: TGTGCCAGCAGCTCTACGACAATCCGGGGCACTGAAGCTTTCTTT.

The chain links TRBV29-1 to TRBJ1-3; D is undetermined. Germline loops: CDR1 SQVTM, CDR2 ANQGSEA. V gave up 4 bases and J gave up 8 bases, with 12 bases separating them. The CDR3 contains 12 residues. For the CDR3, the DNA is TGCAGCGTTGCGGGGAGGGTGCACACCATATATTTT. Encoded protein: CSVAGRVHTIYF.

The rearrangement joins TRBV28 to TRBJ1-1, with D possibly being TRBD1 (6 bases). Trimming took off 9 bases at V and 0 bases at J, with 8 bases between the two ends. Germline loops: CDR1 MDHEN, CDR2 SYDVKM. The CDR3 has 12 amino acids. For the CDR3, the DNA is TGTGCCAGTTGGACAGTGAACACTGAAGCTTTCTTT. Its translation is CASWTVNTEAFF.

This sequence joins TRBV6-2 or TRBV6-3 and TRBJ1-1; D uncertain. With 1 base removed from V and 1 base from J, the gap between germline ends came to 16 bases. CDR3 length: 17 amino acids. Germline CDR1 is MNHEY and CDR2 is SVGEGT. CDR3 region: CASSYFPVQAANTEAFF. For the CDR3, the DNA is TGTGCCAGCAGTTACTTCCCCGTTCAGGCGGCGAACACTGAAGCTTTCTTT.

The chain combines TRBV18 with TRBJ1-4, with 11 bases identical to TRBD1. The CDR3 runs to 14 residues. Per germline, CDR1 KGHSH and CDR2 LQKENI. V lost 3 bases to trimming and J lost 7 bases; unmatched junction nucleotides: 1. In nucleotides, the CDR3 is TGTGCCAGCTCACCGGGACAGGGGGGTGAAAAACTGTTTTTT. This encodes CASSPGQGGEKLFF.

CDR3 loop: CASSLVVSGESYNEQFF. CDR3 bases: TGCGCCAGCAGCTTGGTTGTGAGTGGAGAGTCCTACAATGAGCAGTTCTTC. The V and J genes are TRBV5-1 and TRBJ2-1, with unresolved D. The V end lost 0 bases, the J end lost 1 base, and 14 bases lay between the germline ends. CDR1 and CDR2 from the germline V gene are SGHRS and YFSETQ. The CDR3 consists of 17 residues.